These 13 T cell receptor beta chains originate from one sample sequenced in a study of blood T cell repertoires in COVID-19. Sequenced by immunoSEQ multiplex PCR; TCRdb stores in-frame clones only, minus some. The table lists approximately 110,000 clones, roughly nine tenths of them singletons. Material: peripheral blood. The receptors come from a woman of 80 years or more with acute or convalescent COVID-19.

The chain recombines TRBV6-1 with TRBJ1-4, with 7 bases lining up with TRBD1. V was clipped by 2 bases and J by 7 bases; unmatched bases: 7. Germline loops: CDR1 MNHNS, CDR2 SASEGT. The CDR3 consists of 15 residues. CDR3 sequence reads: CASSESYRGFEKLFF. The CDR3 nucleotides read TGTGCCAGCAGTGAAAGTTACAGGGGATTTGAAAAACTGTTTTTT.

The chain joins TRBV11-2 to TRBJ2-7, with TRBD2 identical over 13 bases. J lost 0 bases, V lost 2 bases, and 10 bases had no gene match. CDR1 SGHAT and CDR2 FQNNGV come from the germline V gene. This CDR3 spans 19 amino acids. CDR3 in amino acids: CASSLNSRLAGGHSYEQYF. The CDR3 DNA reads as TGTGCCAGCAGCTTAAATTCGAGACTAGCGGGGGGCCACTCCTACGAGCAGTACTTC.

This clone has just a few counts. V and J are TRBV28 and TRBJ2-3; 8 positions match TRBD1. The length of the CDR3 is 14 residues. The junction had 3 bases not matched to a gene; V was cut back by 6 bases and J by 1 base. From germline, CDR1 is MDHEN and CDR2 SYDVKM. CDR3: CASSPTGGTDTQYF. The CDR3 DNA follows: TGTGCCAGCAGCCCGACAGGGGGCACAGATACGCAGTATTTT.

The rearrangement joins TRBV27 to TRBJ2-7; TRBD1 aligns across 8 bases. Germline values: CDR1 MNHEY, CDR2 SMNVEV (reference sequence). Trimming at V came to 6 bases and at J to 1 base, leaving 8 bases not matched to a gene. The length of the CDR3 is 15 residues. CDR3 in DNA: TGTGCCAGCAGCTCCCAGGGGGCGCGATCCTACGAGCAGTACTTC. It specifies CASSSQGARSYEQYF.

The chain uses TRBV30 and TRBJ1-5; D not resolved. There are 13 residues in the CDR3. Trimming pared 2 bases from V and 5 bases from J, leaving 10 bases between. Germline CDR1 reads GTSNPN; CDR2 reads SVGIG (reference sequence). CDR3 protein: CAWSSGLDQPQHF. CDR3 in DNA: TGTGCCTGGAGTTCAGGCTTGGATCAGCCCCAGCATTTT.

The J gene is TRBJ2-3, the V gene TRBV18; 10 bases line up with TRBD2. The germline CDR1 and CDR2 sequences are KGHSH and LQKENI. V gave up 0 bases and J gave up 8 bases; unmatched junction bases: 2. The length of the CDR3 is 14 residues. Here the CDR3 reads CASSPPSSGGTQYF. DNA for the CDR3: TGTGCCAGCTCACCACCCTCTAGCGGGGGTACGCAGTATTTT.

The CDR3 nucleotides read TGTGCCAGCAGCTTAGGGTCTCTGGGGGGGAGGTATAATGAAAAACTGTTTTTT. It specifies CASSLGSLGGRYNEKLFF. The chain carries TRBV7-8 and TRBJ1-4; D possibly corresponds to TRBD1 (5 bases). The CDR3 sequence is 18 residues long. The germline CDR1 and CDR2 sequences are SGHVS and FQNEAQ. V was pared by 1 base and J by 4 bases, with 19 bases between. Full variable domain (rest looked up from reference TRBV7-8 and TRBJ1-4): GAGVSQSPRYKVAKRGQDVALRCDPISGHVSLFWYQQALGQGPEFLTYFQNEAQLDKSGLPSDRFFAERPEGSVSTLKIQRTQQEDSAVYLCASSLGSLGGRYNEKLFFGSGTQLSVL.

The rearrangement links TRBV11-2 to TRBJ2-5; 13 bases match TRBD2. V trimming: 5 bases; J trimming: 2 bases; junction bases outside the gene matches: 5. Germline assignment: CDR1 SGHAT and CDR2 FQNNGV. The CDR3 spans 16 residues. CDR3 DNA: TGTGCCAGCAGCACCGGGACTAGCGGGGTACAAGAGACCCAGTACTTC. Translating it yields CASSTGTSGVQETQYF.

This clone has only one observation. The chain carries TRBV7-2 and TRBJ2-7; possibly TRBD1 for D (5 bases). Germline V gene data show CDR1 as SGHTA and CDR2 as FQGNSA. CDR3 length: 14 residues. Trimming left V 1 base short and J 4 bases short, with 11 bases between. CDR3 protein: CASSLDHGAYEQYF. As DNA, the CDR3 is TGTGCCAGCAGCTTAGATCATGGGGCTTACGAGCAGTACTTC.

Written as DNA, the CDR3 is TGTGCCAGCAGCCGAAGGGGTGACAGGGAAAAACTGTTTTTT. Its translation: CASSRRGDREKLFF. The chain employs TRBV7-9 and TRBJ1-4, with D tentatively TRBD1 (6 bases). Germline V CDR1 and CDR2: SEHNR, FQNEAQ (reference sequence). V was trimmed by 5 bases and J by 8 bases, leaving 15 bases between them. CDR3 size: 14 residues.

CDR3 bases: TGTGCCAGCAGTACAGGGGGTCATGGCTACACCTTC. Its translation: CASSTGGHGYTF. This rearrangement joins TRBV28 to TRBJ1-2, with 8 bases identical to TRBD1. Trimming cost V 5 bases and J 6 bases; bases outside gene matches: 2. The CDR3 spans 12 residues. Germline assignment: CDR1 MDHEN and CDR2 SYDVKM.

CDR3 amino acids: CASSEGQSFTEAFF. CDR3 DNA: TGTGCCAGCAGTGAAGGACAGAGTTTCACTGAAGCTTTCTTT. V usage is TRBV6-1 and J usage is TRBJ1-1, with D maybe TRBD1 (5 bases). This CDR3 is 14 amino acids long. V was cut by 1 base and J by 4 bases, with 10 bases left in between. CDR1 MNHNS and CDR2 SASEGT come from the germline V gene.

Of note for this clone: Distinct nucleotide sequences in the sample also encode this CDR3. The chain has TRBV18 and TRBJ2-2; a weak D match, TRBD2 (6 bases). The CDR3 length is 16 residues. Germline V gene sequence: CDR1 KGHSH, CDR2 LQKENI. Trimming took off 3 bases at V and 0 bases at J, with 11 bases between the two ends. The CDR3 coding sequence is TGTGCCAGCTCACCTTCAGGAGGGGCGAACACCGGGGAGCTGTTTTTT. Residues: CASSPSGGANTGELFF.